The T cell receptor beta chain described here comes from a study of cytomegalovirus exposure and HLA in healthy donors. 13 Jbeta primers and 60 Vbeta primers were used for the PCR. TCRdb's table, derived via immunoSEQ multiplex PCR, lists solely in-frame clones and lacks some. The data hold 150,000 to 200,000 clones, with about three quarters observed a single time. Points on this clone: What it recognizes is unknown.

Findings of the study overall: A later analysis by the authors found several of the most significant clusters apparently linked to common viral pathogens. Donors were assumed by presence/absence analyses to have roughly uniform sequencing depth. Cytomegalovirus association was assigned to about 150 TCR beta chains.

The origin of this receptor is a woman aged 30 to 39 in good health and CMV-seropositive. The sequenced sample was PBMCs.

The CDR3: CASSSRGAGGGDEQFF. The CDR3 region has the DNA TGTGCCAGCAGTTCCCGGGGAGCGGGAGGAGGCGATGAGCAGTTCTTC. V usage is TRBV28 and J usage is TRBJ2-1; TRBD2 agrees at 9 bases. CDR1 MDHEN and CDR2 SYDVKM come from the germline V gene. With 4 bases clipped from V and 8 bases from J, the junction kept 12 bases outside the gene matches. The CDR3 contains 16 residues.